Each of the 11 T cell receptor beta chains below was sequenced from the same sample in a study of shared clonotypes between healthy human individuals. Sequencing used immunoSEQ multiplex PCR; TCRdb keeps in-frame clones, though not all of them. The table includes 2.3 million or so clones, approximately 93% detected once. Source material: naive CD4+ T cells from PBMCs. Subset of the sample: CD45RA+ positively selected. Receptors originate from a man aged 18 to 30 in good health. Some clones in this sample may be carry-over from other donors' samples.

This chain links TRBV6-5 with TRBJ2-7, with D maybe TRBD1 (6 bases). Germline CDR1 MNHEY, CDR2 SVGAGI. The CDR3 loop spans 15 amino acids. Between the trimmed V and J ends, which lost 8 bases and 4 bases, there was a span of 21 bases. The CDR3 coding sequence is TGTGCCAGCCAAAAAACCCGGGACAAGTCTTACGAGCAGTACTTC. This codes for CASQKTRDKSYEQYF.

J is TRBJ1-2 and V is TRBV9; D is undetermined. The CDR3 is 15 amino acids. Deletions cut 0 bases from V and 1 base from J, with 10 bases between. CDR1 is SGDLS, CDR2 YYNGEE, per germline. CDR3 region: CASSVALGVNYGYTF. Written as DNA, the CDR3 is TGTGCCAGCAGCGTAGCGCTAGGTGTTAACTATGGCTACACCTTC.

The chain recombines TRBV30 with TRBJ2-3; 11 bases agree with TRBD2. Germline loops: CDR1 GTSNPN, CDR2 SVGIG (reference sequence). The CDR3 runs to 16 residues. Germline trimming cut 3 bases from V and 6 bases from J; bases unmatched to any gene: 11. CDR3: CAWRKELAGVDDTQYF. As DNA, the CDR3 is TGTGCCTGGAGGAAAGAACTAGCGGGAGTAGACGATACGCAGTATTTT.

V gene TRBV4-1 combines with J gene TRBJ1-1; D call uncertain. CDR1 is MGHRA and CDR2 is YSYEKL in the germline V gene. V was cut by 3 bases and J by 4 bases, with 15 bases left in between. There are 15 residues in the CDR3. Here the CDR3 reads CASSQGRARGTEAFF. The CDR3 DNA reads TGCGCCAGCAGCCAGGGCCGGGCCCGGGGCACTGAAGCTTTCTTT.

This chain links TRBV7-8 with TRBJ1-5, with 9 bases matching TRBD1. The CDR3 sequence is 15 residues long. Germline V gene lookup returns CDR1 SGHVS and CDR2 FQNEAQ. Trimming cost V 5 bases and J 7 bases; bases outside gene matches: 9. The CDR3 sequence is CASSRWGQGVQPQHF. CDR3 coding DNA: TGTGCCAGCAGCAGATGGGGACAGGGAGTCCAGCCCCAGCATTTT.

CDR3 amino acids: CASRRTGQTYGYTF. Here the CDR3 DNA reads TGTGCCAGCAGGCGGACAGGACAGACCTATGGCTACACCTTC. V gene TRBV6-5 combines with J gene TRBJ1-2, with 7 bases aligning to TRBD1. CDR3 length: 14 residues. The germline CDR1 and CDR2 sequences are MNHEY and SVGAGI. V lost 6 bases, J lost 4 bases, and 8 bases stayed unmatched.

This rearrangement joins TRBV2 to TRBJ1-1, with D tentatively TRBD1 (5 bases). Trimming removed 2 bases from V and 4 bases from J, with 11 bases in between. Germline V gene lookup returns CDR1 SNHLY and CDR2 FYNNEI. The CDR3 covers 14 residues. The CDR3 sequence: CASSESGLATEAFF. For the CDR3, the DNA is TGTGCCAGCAGTGAATCAGGGTTGGCCACTGAAGCTTTCTTT.

The gene calls are TRBV7-9 and TRBJ2-5, with D uncertain. The end of the DNA fits TRBJ2-7 better, so the J call may be wrong. CDR3 length: 14 residues. CDR1 is SEHNR, CDR2 FQNEAQ, per germline (reference sequence). Written as DNA, the CDR3 is TGTGCCAGCAGCCCCCTCGGATTTAGCTACGAGCAGTACTTC. It is translated as CASSPLGFSYEQYF.

This clone was seen a handful of times. V usage is TRBV9 and J usage is TRBJ1-5, with D possibly TRBD1 on 6 matching bases. Germline values: CDR1 SGDLS, CDR2 YYNGEE. With 3 bases removed from V and 6 bases from J, the gap between germline ends came to 13 bases. This CDR3 has 14 amino acids. The CDR3 loop is CASSARGGPQPQHF. CDR3 coding DNA: TGTGCCAGCAGCGCCCGCGGGGGGCCTCAGCCCCAGCATTTT.

The V and J genes are TRBV10-1 and TRBJ2-3; possibly TRBD2 for D (5 bases). V lost 3 bases and J 1 base, leaving 11 bases between the germline ends. Germline CDR1 reads WNHNN; CDR2 reads SYGVQD (reference sequence). This CDR3 region has 15 residues. CDR3: CASSEEGAGTDTQYF. CDR3 DNA: TGCGCCAGCAGTGAAGAGGGAGCGGGCACAGATACGCAGTATTTT.

The chain joins TRBV7-3 to TRBJ2-7, with 7 nucleotides matching TRBD2. Trimming took 5 bases from V and 2 from J; bases not matched to a gene: 6. The CDR3 has 14 residues. Germline V gene sequence: CDR1 SGHTA, CDR2 FQGTGA. CDR3 sequence (DNA): TGTGCCAGCAGCCCCGGGGAGGGGCCCTACGAGCAGTACTTC. This gives the protein CASSPGEGPYEQYF.